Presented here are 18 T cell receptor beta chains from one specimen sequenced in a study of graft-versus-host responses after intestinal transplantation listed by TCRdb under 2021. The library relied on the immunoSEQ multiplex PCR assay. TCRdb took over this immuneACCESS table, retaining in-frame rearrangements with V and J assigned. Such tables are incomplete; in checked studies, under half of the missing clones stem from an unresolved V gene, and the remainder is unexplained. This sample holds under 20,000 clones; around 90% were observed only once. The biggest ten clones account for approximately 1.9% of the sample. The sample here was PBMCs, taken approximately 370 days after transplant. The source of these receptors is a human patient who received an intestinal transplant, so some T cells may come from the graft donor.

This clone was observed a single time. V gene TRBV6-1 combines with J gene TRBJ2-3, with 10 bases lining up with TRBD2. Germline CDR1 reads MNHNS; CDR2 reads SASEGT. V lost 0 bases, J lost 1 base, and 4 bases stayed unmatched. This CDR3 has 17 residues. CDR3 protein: CASSEALSGGGTDTQYF. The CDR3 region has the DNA TGTGCCAGCAGTGAAGCGTTAAGCGGGGGGGGCACAGATACGCAGTATTTT.

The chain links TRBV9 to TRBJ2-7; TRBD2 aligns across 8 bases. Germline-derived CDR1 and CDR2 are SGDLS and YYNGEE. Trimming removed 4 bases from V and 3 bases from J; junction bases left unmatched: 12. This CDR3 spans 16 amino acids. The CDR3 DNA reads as TGTGCCAGCAGCCAACCGGGGGGGTTCCCTAACTACGAGCAGTACTTC. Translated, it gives CASSQPGGFPNYEQYF.

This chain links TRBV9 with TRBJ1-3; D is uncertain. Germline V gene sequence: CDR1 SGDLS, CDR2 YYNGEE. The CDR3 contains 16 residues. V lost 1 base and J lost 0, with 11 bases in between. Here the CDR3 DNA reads TGTGCCAGCAGCGTAAGGGCAGAGCGCTCTGGAAACACCATATATTTT. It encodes CASSVRAERSGNTIYF.

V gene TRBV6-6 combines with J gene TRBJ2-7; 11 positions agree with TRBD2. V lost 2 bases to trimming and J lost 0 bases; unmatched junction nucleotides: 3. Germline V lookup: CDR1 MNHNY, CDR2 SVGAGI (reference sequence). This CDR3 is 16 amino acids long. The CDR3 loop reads CASSYPGTSGSYEQYF. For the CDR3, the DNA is TGTGCCAGCAGTTACCCCGGGACTAGCGGCTCCTACGAGCAGTACTTC.

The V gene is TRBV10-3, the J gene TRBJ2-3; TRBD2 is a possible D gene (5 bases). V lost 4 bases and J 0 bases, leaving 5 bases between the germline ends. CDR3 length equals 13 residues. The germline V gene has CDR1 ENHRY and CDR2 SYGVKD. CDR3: CAISGTSTDTQYF. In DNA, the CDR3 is TGTGCCATCAGTGGGACTAGCACAGATACGCAGTATTTT.

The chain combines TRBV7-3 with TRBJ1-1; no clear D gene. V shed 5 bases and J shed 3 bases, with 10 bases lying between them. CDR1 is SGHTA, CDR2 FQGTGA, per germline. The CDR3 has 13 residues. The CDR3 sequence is CASSQARYTEAFF. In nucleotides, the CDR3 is TGTGCCAGCAGCCAGGCGAGGTACACTGAAGCTTTCTTT.

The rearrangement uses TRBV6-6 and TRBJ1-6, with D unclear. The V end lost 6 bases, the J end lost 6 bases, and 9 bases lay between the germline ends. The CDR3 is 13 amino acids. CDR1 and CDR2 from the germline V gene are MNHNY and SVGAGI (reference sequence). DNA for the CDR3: TGTGCCAGCAGCATCGACTCTAATTCACCCCTCCACTTT. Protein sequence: CASSIDSNSPLHF.

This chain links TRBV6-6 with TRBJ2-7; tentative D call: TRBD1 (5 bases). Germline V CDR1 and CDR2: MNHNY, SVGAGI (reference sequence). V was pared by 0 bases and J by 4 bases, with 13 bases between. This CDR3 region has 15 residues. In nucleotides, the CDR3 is TGTGCCAGCAGTTACTCCAGGGAACCGATATACGAGCAGTACTTC. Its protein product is CASSYSREPIYEQYF.

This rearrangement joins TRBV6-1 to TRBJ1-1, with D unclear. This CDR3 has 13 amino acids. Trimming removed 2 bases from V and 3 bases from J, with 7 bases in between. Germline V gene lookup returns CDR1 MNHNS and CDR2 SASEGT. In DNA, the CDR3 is TGTGCCAGCAGTGAAATCAGCCACACTGAAGCTTTCTTT. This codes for CASSEISHTEAFF.

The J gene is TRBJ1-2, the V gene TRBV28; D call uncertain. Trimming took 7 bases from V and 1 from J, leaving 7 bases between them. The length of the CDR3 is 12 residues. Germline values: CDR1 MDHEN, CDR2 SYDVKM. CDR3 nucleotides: TGTGCCAGCACGACGGTTAACTATGGCTACACCTTC. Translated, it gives CASTTVNYGYTF.

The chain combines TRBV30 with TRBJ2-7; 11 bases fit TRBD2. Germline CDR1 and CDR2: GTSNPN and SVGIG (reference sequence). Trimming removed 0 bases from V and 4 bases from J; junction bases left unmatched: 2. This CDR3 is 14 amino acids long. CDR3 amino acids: CAWSVLAGEYEQYF. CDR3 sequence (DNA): TGTGCCTGGAGTGTACTAGCGGGAGAGTACGAGCAGTACTTC.

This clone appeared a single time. The CDR3 nucleotides are TGTGCCAGCAGTGGTACCCGTGGCTACACCTTC. This codes for CASSGTRGYTF. The J gene is TRBJ1-2, the V gene TRBV28; D is ambiguous. The CDR3 is made up of 11 amino acids. Germline CDR1 MDHEN, CDR2 SYDVKM. Trimming cost V 5 bases and J 7 bases, with 8 bases left between them.

CDR3 DNA sequence: TGCGCCAGCAGTGGACTAGCGGGAGACGAGCAGTACTTC. It codes for CASSGLAGDEQYF. V is TRBV5-1 and J is TRBJ2-5; 13 bases line up with TRBD2. With the DNA end fitting TRBJ2-7 better, the J assignment may be wrong. Germline V lookup: CDR1 SGHRS, CDR2 YFSETQ. This CDR3 is built from 13 residues.

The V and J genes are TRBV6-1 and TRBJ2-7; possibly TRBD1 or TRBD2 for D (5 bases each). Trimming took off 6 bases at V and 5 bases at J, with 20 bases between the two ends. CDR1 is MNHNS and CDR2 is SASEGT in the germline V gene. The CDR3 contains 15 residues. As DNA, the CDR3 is TGTGCCAGCAGGCCCATCGGGGACCTTTCCCACGAGCAGTACTTC. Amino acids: CASRPIGDLSHEQYF.

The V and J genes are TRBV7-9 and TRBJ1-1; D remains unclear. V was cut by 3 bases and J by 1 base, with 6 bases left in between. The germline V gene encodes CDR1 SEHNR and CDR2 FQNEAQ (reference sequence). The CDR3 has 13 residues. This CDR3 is CASSFGWNTEAFF. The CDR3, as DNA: TGTGCCAGCAGCTTTGGGTGGAACACTGAAGCTTTCTTT.

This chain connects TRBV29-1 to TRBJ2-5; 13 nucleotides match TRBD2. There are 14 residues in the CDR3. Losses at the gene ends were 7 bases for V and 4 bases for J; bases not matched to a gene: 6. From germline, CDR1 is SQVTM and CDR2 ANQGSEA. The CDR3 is CSAPTSGGIETQYF. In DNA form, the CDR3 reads TGCAGCGCACCGACTAGCGGGGGGATAGAGACCCAGTACTTC.

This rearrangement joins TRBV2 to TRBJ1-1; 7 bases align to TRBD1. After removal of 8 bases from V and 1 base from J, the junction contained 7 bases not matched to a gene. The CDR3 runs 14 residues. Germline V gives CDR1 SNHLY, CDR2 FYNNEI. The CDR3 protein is CASGRTGGNTEAFF. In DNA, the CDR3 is TGTGCCAGCGGGAGGACAGGCGGGAACACTGAAGCTTTCTTT. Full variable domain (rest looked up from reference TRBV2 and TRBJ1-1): EPEVTQTPSHQVTQMGQEVILRCVPISNHLYFYWYRQILGQKVEFLVSFYNNEISEKSEIFDDQFSVERPDGSNFTLKIRSTKLEDSAMYFCASGRTGGNTEAFFGQGTRLTVV.

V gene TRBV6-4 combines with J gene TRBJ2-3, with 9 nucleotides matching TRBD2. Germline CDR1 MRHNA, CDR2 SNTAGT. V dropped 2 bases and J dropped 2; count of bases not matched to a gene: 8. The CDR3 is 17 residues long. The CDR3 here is CASSDRGGAYPTDTQYF. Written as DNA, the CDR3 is TGTGCCAGCAGTGACCGCGGGGGGGCCTACCCCACAGATACGCAGTATTTT.